Listed here is a single TCR beta chain. Antigen unknown. This entry is derived from a study of cytomegalovirus exposure and HLA in healthy donors. CDR3 size: 13 residues. Germline loops: CDR1 SGHNT, CDR2 YYREEE (reference sequence). V was shortened by 7 bases and J by 0 bases, with 11 bases between the two germline ends. Study-level results: The classifier reportedly diagnosed cytomegalovirus status with high sensitivity and specificity. Sequences of the TCR beta chain were said to predict the HLA-A and HLA-B alleles of most subjects accurately. Fewer N-insertions (relative to the approximately 700-donor mean) were reportedly seen in an Asian-associated ancestry cluster in a later analysis.

PCR employed 60 Vbeta and 13 Jbeta primers. Repertoires were generated with immunoSEQ multiplex PCR, while TCRdb's copy carries only in-frame clones and drops some. The sample holds tens of thousands of clones, 78% seen once. The sequence came from a male donor in good health and CMV-seropositive. The sample was PBMCs. The chain carries TRBV5-4 and TRBJ2-7, with a weak D call TRBD1 (5 bases). CDR3 protein: CASAIRGSYEQYF. The CDR3 region has the DNA TGTGCCAGCGCTATTAGGGGCTCCTACGAGCAGTACTTC. Full variable domain (missing parts from reference TRBV5-4 and TRBJ2-7): ETGVTQSPTHLIKTRGQQVTLRCSSQSGHNTVSWYQQALGQGPQFIFQYYREEENGRGNFPPRFSGLQFPNYSSELNVNALELDDSALYLCASAIRGSYEQYFGPGTRLTVT.